This TCR beta chain was documented in a study of blood T cell repertoires in COVID-19. TCRdb's table, derived via immunoSEQ multiplex PCR, lists solely in-frame clones and lacks some. The table lists 150,000 to 200,000 clones, around 84% of them singletons. The germline gives CDR1 MRHNA, CDR2 SNTAGT. The CDR3 length is 13 residues. The ends were cut back, 8 bases at V and 6 bases at J, with 14 bases in the middle. Details on this clone: Additional DNA sequences in this sample encode the identical CDR3.

The sequenced sample was peripheral blood. The TCR sequence derives from a woman older than 75 with acute or convalescent COVID-19. The chain uses TRBV6-4 and TRBJ2-1; D ambiguous. This chain's CDR3 is CASSAQGGNEQFF. The DNA of the CDR3 is TGTGCCAGCTCTGCGCAAGGCGGCAATGAGCAGTTCTTC.